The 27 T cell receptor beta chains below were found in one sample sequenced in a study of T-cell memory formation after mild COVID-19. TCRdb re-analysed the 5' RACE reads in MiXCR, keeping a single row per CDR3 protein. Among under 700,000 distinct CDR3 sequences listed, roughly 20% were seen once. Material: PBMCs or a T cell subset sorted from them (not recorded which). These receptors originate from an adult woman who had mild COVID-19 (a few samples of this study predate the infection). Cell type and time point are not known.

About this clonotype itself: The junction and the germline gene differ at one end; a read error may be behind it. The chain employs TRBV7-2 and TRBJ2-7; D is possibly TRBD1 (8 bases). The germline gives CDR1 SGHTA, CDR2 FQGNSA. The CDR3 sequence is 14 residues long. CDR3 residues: CASSTGGGSFEQYF. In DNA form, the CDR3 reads TGTGCCAGCAGCACAGGGGGGGGCTCCTTCGAGCAGTACTTC.

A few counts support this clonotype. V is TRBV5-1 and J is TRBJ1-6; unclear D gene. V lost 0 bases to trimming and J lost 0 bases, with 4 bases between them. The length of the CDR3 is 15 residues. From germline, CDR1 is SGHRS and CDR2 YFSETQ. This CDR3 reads CASSLASSYNSPLHF. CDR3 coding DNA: TGCGCCAGCAGCTTGGCGAGCTCCTATAATTCACCCCTCCACTTT.

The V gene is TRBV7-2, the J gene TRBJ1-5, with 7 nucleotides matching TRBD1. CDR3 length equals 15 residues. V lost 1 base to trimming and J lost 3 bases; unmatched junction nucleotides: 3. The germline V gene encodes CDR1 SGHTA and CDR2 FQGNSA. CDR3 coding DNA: TGTGCCAGCAGCTTAGAAGACAGGGTCAATCAGCCCCAGCATTTT. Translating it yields CASSLEDRVNQPQHF.

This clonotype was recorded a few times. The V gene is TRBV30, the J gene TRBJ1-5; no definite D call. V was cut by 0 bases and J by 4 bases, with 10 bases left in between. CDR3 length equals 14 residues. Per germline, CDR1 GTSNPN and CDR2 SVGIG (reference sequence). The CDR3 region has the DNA TGTGCCTGGAGTGTACTTGACAAAAATCAGCCCCAGCATTTT. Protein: CAWSVLDKNQPQHF.

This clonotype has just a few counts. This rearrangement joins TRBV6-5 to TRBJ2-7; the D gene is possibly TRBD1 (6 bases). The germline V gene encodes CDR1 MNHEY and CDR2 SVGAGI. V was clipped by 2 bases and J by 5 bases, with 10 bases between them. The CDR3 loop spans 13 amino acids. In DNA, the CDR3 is TGTGCCAGCAGTTACCTCAGGGGAGACGAGCAGTACTTC. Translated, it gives CASSYLRGDEQYF.

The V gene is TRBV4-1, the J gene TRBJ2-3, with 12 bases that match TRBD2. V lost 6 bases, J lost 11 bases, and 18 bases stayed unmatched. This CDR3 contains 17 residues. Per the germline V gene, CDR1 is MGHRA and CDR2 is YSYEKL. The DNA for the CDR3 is TGCGCCAGCAGTCTCCCTCCGGCCCTAGCGGGGGGGTTGGAGCAGTATTTT. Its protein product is CASSLPPALAGGLEQYF.

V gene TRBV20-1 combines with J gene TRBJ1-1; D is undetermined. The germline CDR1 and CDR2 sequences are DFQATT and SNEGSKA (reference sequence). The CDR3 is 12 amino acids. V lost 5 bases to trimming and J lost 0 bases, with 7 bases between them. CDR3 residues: CSAVDLNTEAFF. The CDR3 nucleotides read TGCAGTGCTGTGGATCTGAACACTGAAGCTTTCTTT.

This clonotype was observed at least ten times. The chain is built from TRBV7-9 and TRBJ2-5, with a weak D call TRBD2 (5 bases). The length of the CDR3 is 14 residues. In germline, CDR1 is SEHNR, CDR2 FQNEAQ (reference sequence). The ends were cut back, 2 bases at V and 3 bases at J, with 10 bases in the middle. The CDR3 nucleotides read TGTGCCAGCAGCTTATTCGGGCGGGAAGAGACCCAGTACTTC. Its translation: CASSLFGREETQYF.

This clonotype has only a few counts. The CDR3, as DNA: TGTGCCAGCAGTAGTAATTTTAGGGGTTACTATGGCTACACCTTC. Protein product: CASSSNFRGYYGYTF. This rearrangement joins TRBV6-5 to TRBJ1-2; possible D gene TRBD1, 5 bases. This CDR3 is built from 15 residues. Deletions cut 5 bases from V and 3 bases from J, with 16 bases between. The V gene's germline CDR1 is MNHEY and CDR2 SVGAGI.

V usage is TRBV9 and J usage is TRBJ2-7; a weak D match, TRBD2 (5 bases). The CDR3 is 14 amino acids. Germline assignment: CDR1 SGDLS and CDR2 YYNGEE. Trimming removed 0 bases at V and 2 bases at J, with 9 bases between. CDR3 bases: TGTGCCAGCAGCGTAGGTTCGGGGACCTACGAGCAGTACTTC. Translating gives CASSVGSGTYEQYF. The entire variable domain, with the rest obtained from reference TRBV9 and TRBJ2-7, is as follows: DSGVTQTPKHLITATGQRVTLRCSPRSGDLSVYWYQQSLDQGLQFLIQYYNGEERAKGNILERFSAQQFPDLHSELNLSSLELGDSALYFCASSVGSGTYEQYFGPGTRLTVT.

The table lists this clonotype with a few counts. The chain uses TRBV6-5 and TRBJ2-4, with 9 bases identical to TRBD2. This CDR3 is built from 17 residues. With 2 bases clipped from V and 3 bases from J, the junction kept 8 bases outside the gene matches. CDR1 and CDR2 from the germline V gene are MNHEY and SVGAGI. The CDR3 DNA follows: TGTGCCAGCAGTTACGGACAGCCTAGCGGGGTCAAAAACATTCAGTACTTC. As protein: CASSYGQPSGVKNIQYF.

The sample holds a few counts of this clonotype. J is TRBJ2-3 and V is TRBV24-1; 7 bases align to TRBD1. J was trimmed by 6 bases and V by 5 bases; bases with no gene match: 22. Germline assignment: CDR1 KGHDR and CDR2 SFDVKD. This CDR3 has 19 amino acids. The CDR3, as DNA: TGTGCCACCAGTGTCGTCCGGGACAGCTATTCAGGGCCACAGGATACGCAGTATTTT. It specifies CATSVVRDSYSGPQDTQYF.

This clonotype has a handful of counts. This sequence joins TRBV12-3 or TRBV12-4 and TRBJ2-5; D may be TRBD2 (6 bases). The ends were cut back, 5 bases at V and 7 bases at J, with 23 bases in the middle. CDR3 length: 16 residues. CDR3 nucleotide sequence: TGTGCCAGCAGTCCCCCGGGACTGTCGTTAGGGCGGACCCAGTACTTC. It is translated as CASSPPGLSLGRTQYF.

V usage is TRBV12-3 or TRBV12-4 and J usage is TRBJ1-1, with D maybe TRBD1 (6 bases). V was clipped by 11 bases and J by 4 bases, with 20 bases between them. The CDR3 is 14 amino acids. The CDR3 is CAWDSLQGPTEAFF. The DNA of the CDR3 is TGTGCCTGGGACTCTCTACAGGGCCCCACTGAAGCTTTCTTT.

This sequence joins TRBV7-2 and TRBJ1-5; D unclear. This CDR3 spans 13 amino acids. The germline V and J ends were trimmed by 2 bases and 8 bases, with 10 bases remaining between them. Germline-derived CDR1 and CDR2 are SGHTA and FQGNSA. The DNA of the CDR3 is TGTGCCAGCAGCTTAACCTGGGAGAAGCCCCAGCATTTT. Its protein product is CASSLTWEKPQHF.

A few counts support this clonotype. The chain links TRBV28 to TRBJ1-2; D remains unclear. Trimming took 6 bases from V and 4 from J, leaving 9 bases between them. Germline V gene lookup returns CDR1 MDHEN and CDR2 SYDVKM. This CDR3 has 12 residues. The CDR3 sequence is CASSDLSYGYTF. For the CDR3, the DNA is TGTGCCAGCAGCGACCTTAGCTATGGCTACACCTTC.

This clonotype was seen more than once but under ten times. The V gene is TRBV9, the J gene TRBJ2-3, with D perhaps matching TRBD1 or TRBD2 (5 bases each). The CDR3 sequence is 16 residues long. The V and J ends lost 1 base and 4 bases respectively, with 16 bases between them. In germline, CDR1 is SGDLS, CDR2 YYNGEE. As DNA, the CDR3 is TGTGCCAGCAGCGTAACCGGAGGTGGGGGAGCAGATACGCAGTATTTT. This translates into CASSVTGGGGADTQYF.

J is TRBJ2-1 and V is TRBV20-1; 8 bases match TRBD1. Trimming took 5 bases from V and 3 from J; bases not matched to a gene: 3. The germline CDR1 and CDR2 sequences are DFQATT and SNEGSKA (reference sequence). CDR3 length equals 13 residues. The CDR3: CSAQTGVYNEQFF. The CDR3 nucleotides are TGCAGTGCTCAGACAGGGGTCTACAATGAGCAGTTCTTC.

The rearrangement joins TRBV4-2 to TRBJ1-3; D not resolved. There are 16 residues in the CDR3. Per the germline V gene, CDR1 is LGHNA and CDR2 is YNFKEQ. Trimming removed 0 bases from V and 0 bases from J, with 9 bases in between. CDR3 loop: CASSQDVDNSGNTIYF. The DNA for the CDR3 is TGTGCCAGCAGCCAAGATGTAGACAACTCTGGAAACACCATATATTTT.

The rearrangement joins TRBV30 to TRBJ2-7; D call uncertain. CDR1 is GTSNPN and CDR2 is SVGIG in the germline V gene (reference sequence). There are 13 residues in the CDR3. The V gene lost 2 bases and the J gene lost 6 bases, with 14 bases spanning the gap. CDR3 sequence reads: CAWSLRPWSEQYF. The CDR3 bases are TGTGCCTGGAGTCTGAGACCGTGGTCCGAGCAGTACTTC.

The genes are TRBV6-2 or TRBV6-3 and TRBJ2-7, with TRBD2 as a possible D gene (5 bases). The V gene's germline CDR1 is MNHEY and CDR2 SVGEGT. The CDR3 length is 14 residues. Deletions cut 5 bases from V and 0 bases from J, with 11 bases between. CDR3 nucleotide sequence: TGTGCCAGCAGTCATCGAGCGGTCTCCTACGAGCAGTACTTC. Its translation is CASSHRAVSYEQYF.

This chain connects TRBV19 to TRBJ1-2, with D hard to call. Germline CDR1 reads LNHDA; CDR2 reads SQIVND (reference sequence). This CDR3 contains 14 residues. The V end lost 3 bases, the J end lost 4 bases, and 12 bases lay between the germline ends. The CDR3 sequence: CASSMFGETYGYTF. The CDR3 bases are TGTGCCAGTAGTATGTTCGGCGAAACCTATGGCTACACCTTC.

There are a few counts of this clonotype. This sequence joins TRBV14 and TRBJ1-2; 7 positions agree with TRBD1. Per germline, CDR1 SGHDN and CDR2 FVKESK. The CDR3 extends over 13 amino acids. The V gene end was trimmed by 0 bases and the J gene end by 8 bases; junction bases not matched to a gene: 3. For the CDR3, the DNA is TGTGCCAGCAGCCAAGAATGGACAGGCGGCTACACCTTC. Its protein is CASSQEWTGGYTF.

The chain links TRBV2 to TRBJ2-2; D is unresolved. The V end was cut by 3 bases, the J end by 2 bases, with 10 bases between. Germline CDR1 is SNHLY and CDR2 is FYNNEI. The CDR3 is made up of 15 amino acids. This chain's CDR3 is CASSEVRRNTGELFF. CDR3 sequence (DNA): TGTGCCAGCAGTGAGGTGCGGCGAAACACCGGGGAGCTGTTTTTT.

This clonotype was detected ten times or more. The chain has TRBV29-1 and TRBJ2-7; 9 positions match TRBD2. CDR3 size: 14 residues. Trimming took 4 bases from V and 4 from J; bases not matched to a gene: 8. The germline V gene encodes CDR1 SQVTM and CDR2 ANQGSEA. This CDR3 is CSVASAGGLYEQYF. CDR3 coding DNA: TGCAGCGTTGCCTCAGCGGGGGGTCTGTACGAGCAGTACTTC.

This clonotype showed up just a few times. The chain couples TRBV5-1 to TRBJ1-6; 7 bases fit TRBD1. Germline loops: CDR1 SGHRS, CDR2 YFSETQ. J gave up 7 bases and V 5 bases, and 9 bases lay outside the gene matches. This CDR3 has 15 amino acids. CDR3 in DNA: TGCGCCAGCAGACGCGAAGGGACAGCGAATTCACCCCTCCACTTT. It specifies CASRREGTANSPLHF.

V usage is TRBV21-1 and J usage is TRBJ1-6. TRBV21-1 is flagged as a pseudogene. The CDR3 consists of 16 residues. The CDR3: CASSKVTGAYNSPLHF. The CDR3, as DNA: TGTGCCAGCAGCAAAGTCACGGGAGCCTATAATTCACCCCTCCACTTT.